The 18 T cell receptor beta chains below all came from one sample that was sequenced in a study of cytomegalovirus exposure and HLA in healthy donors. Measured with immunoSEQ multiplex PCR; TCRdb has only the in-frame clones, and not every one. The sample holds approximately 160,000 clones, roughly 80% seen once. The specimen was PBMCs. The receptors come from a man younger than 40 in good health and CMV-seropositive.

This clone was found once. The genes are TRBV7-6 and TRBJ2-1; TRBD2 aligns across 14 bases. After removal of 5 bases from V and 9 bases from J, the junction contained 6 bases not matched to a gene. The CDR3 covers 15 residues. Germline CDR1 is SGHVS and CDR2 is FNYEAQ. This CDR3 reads CASSPGTSGSVEQFF. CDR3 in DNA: TGTGCCAGCAGCCCCGGGACTAGCGGGAGTGTTGAGCAGTTCTTC.

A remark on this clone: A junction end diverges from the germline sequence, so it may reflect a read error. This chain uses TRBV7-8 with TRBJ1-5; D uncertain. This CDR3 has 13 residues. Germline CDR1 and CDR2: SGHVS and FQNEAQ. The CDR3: CASSLVSNQPQHF. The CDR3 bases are TGTGCCAGCAGCTTAGTTAGCAACCAGCCCCAGCATTTT.

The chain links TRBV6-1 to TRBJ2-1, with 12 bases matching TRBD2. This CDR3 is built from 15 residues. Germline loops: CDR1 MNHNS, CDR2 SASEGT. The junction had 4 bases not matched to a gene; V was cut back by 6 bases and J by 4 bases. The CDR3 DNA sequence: TGTGCCAGCAGGGGCACTAGCGGGAGGTACAATGAGCAGTTCTTC. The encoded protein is CASRGTSGRYNEQFF.

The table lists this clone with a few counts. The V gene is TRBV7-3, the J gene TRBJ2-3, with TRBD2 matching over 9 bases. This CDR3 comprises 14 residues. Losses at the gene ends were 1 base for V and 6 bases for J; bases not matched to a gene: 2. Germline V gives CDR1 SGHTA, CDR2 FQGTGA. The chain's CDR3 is CASSLKSGGDTQYF. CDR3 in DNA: TGTGCCAGCAGCTTAAAGAGCGGGGGGGATACGCAGTATTTT.

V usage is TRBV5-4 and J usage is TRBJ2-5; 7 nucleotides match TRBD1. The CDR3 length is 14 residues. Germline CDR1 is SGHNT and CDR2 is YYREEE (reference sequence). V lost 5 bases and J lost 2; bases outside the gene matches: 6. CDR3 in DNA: TGTGCCAGCAGTCGGCCGGGACAGCAAGAGACCCAGTACTTC. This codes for CASSRPGQQETQYF.

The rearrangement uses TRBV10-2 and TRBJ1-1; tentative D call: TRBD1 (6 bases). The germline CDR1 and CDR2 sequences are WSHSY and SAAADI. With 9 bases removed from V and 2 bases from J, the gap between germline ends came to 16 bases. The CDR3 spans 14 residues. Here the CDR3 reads CASRAGTTNTEAFF. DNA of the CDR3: TGCGCCAGTAGAGCAGGGACAACTAACACTGAAGCTTTCTTT.

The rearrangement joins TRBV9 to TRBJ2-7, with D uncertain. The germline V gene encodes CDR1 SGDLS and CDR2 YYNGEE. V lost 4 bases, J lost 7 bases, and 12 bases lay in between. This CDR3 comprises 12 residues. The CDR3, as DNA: TGTGCCAGCAGCATAGACACCACGGAGCAGTACTTC. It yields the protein CASSIDTTEQYF.

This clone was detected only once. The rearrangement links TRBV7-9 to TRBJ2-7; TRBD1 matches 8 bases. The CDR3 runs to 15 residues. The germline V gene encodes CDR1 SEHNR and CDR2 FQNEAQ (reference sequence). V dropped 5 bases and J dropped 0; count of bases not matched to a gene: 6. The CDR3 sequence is CASSAADRDSYEQYF. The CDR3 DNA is TGTGCCAGCAGCGCGGCGGACAGGGACTCCTACGAGCAGTACTTC.

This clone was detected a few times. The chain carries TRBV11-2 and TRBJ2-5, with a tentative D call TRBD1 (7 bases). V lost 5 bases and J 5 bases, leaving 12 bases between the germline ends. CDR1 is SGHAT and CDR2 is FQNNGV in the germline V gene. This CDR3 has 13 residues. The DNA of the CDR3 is TGTGCCAGCAGCCAGGGGGGTTCCGAGACCCAGTACTTC. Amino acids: CASSQGGSETQYF.

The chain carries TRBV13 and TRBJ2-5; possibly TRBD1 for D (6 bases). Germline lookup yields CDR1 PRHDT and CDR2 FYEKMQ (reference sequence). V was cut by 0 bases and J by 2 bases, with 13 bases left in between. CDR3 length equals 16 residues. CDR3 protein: CASSLGGDIRQETQYF. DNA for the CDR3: TGTGCCAGCAGCTTAGGAGGGGACATAAGACAAGAGACCCAGTACTTC.

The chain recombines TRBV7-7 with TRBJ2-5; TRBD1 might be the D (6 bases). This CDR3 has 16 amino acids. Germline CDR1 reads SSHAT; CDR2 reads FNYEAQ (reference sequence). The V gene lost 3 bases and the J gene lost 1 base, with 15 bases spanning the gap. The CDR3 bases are TGTGCCAGCAGCTTGAGGTCAGGGGTGGTCCAAGAGACCCAGTACTTC. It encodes CASSLRSGVVQETQYF.

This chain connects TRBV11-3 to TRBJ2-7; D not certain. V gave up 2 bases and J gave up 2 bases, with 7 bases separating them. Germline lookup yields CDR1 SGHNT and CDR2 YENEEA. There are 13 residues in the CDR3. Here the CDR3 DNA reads TGTGCCAGCAGCTTAAACAGAGCCTACGAGCAGTACTTC. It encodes CASSLNRAYEQYF.

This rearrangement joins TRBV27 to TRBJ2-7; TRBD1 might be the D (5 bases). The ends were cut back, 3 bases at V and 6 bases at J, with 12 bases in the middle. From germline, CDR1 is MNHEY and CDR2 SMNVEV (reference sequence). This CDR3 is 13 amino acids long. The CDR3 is CASSFIQGAEQYF. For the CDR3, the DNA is TGTGCCAGCAGTTTCATTCAGGGTGCCGAGCAGTACTTC.

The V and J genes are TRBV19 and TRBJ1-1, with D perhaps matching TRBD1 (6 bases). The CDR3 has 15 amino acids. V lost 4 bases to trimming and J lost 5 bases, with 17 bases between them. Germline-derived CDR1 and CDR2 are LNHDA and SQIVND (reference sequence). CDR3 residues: CASSNWGRGRTEAFF. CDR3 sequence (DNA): TGTGCCAGTAGTAATTGGGGCAGGGGACGGACTGAAGCTTTCTTT.

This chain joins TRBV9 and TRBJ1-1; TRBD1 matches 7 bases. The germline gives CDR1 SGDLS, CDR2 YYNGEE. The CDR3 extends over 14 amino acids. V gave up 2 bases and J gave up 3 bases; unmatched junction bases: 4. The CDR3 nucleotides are TGTGCCAGCAGCGTGGTTGGACAGGACACTGAAGCTTTCTTT. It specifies CASSVVGQDTEAFF.

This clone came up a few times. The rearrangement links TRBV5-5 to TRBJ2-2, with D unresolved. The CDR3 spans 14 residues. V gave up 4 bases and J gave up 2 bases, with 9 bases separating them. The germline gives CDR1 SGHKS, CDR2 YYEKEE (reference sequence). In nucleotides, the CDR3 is TGTGCCAGCAGCCCGATAGTTAACACCGGGGAGCTGTTTTTT. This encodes CASSPIVNTGELFF.

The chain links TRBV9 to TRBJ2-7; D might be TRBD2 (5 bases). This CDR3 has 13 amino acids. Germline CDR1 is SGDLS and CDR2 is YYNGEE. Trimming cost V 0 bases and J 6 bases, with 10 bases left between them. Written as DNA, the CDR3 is TGTGCCAGCAGCGTAGAACTAGTAAGCGAGCAGTACTTC. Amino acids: CASSVELVSEQYF.

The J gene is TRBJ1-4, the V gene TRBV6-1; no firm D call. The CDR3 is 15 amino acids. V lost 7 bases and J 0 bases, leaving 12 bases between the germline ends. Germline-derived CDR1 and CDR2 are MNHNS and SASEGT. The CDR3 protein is CASTGSPATNEKLFF. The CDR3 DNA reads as TGTGCCAGCACGGGGAGCCCTGCAACTAATGAAAAACTGTTTTTT.